This T cell receptor (beta chain) is drawn from a study of blood T cell repertoires in COVID-19. Study context: Nucleic acid was either cDNA or gDNA, and it came from T cells, B-cell-depleted T cells, or PBMCs.

Living in about two dozen US areas, the participants were between 18 and 89 years of age. Either two negative PCRs, clearance, or symptom resolution qualified Cohort 3 donors as recovered. This clone was observed a single time. Repertoires were generated with immunoSEQ multiplex PCR, while TCRdb's copy carries only in-frame clones and drops some. The sample has around 200,000 clones, around nine tenths seen once. CDR3 length equals 14 residues. Trimming removed 4 bases from V and 11 bases from J; junction bases left unmatched: 11. Germline lookup yields CDR1 SGHRS and CDR2 YFSETQ. Sequencing was performed on PBMCs or T cells enriched from blood (not recorded which). The sequence was collected from a woman aged 18-30 years who had recovered from COVID-19. J is TRBJ1-4 and V is TRBV5-1; TRBD1 agrees at 7 bases. This chain's CDR3 is CASSVGTATWKLFF. As DNA, the CDR3 is TGCGCCAGCAGCGTAGGGACAGCCACATGGAAACTGTTTTTT.